This T cell receptor (beta chain) was recorded in a study of shared clonotypes between healthy human individuals. Overall study context: Plates per donor: three CD4 naive, three CD4 memory, two CD8 naive, one CD8 memory.

Method: immunoSEQ multiplex PCR; TCRdb's copy keeps in-frame clones and lacks some. Here the sample spans roughly 2.5 million clones, just over 90% being singletons. Study observations and caveats: The study sampled only blood, and tissue repertoires likely differ.

Within Nashville, Tennessee resided all donors, each a Caucasian adult. A note on this clone: The antigen is not known.

The clonotype originates from a man between 18 and 35 years old in good health. The specimen sequenced was naive CD4+ T cells sorted from blood. Noted subset: CD45RA+ positively selected.

This CDR3 reads CASSLEMESEQYF. CDR3 DNA: TGCGCCAGCAGCTTGGAGATGGAGTCAGAGCAGTACTTC. This chain uses TRBV5-1 with TRBJ2-7, with D unresolved. Trimming took off 0 bases at V and 7 bases at J, with 11 bases between the two ends. Germline assignment: CDR1 SGHRS and CDR2 YFSETQ. This CDR3 is built from 13 residues. Full variable domain (remainder filled in from reference TRBV5-1 and TRBJ2-7): KAGVTQTPRYLIKTRGQQVTLSCSPISGHRSVSWYQQTPGQGLQFLFEYFSETQRNKGNFPGRFSGRQFSNSRSEMNVSTLELGDSALYLCASSLEMESEQYFGPGTRLTVT.